This TCR beta chain was captured in a study of blood T cells in healthy people across ages. Study-level points and caveats: The study lacked donor CMV status, which possibly confounded expanded clonotype changes.

Those donating, healthy Caucasian individuals from Russia, were aged roughly 6 to 100. The use of a sample-barcoded 5' primer and a J-beta primer mix characterized a second PCR of about 6 to 12 cycles. Each of the samples gave a minimum of 3 million paired-end reads that contained CDR3. Each CDR3 protein is one row after TCRdb ran MiXCR on the 5' RACE reads. The data hold fewer than 900,000 distinct CDR3 sequences, with more than 40% observed a single time. A remark on this clonotype: The target antigen is unknown.

The sample was blood. The TCR was taken from an older woman in good health.

In DNA, the CDR3 is TGTGCCAGCAGTGACCGACACACAGATACGCAGTATTTT. Protein sequence: CASSDRHTDTQYF. The chain combines TRBV6-5 with TRBJ2-3; D is uncertain. Germline V gives CDR1 MNHEY, CDR2 SVGAGI. Trimming took off 5 bases at V and 2 bases at J, with 8 bases between the two ends. This CDR3 contains 13 residues.